The entry below describes one TCR beta chain. Its specific antigen is unknown. Per-nucleotide qualities are absent, and no much larger clonotype sits a single base away. Library method: PCR. TCR sequencing of DNA from cultured CD4+ T cells used the Oncomine TCR Beta short-read assay at the Johns Hopkins FTIC core. The QIAamp micro DNA kit was used to extract genomic DNA from the cultured CD4+ T cells. Oncomine TCR Beta libraries made from cultured CD4+ T cells were pooled using unique dual indexes and sequenced on an Illumina iSeq 100. Regarding the original processing steps: Non-productive sequences were removed, and CDR3s not starting with C, not ending with F or W, or shorter than 7 amino acids were discarded. Antigen-specific clonotypes were identified with the MANAFEST web application by comparing peptide-stimulated wells with reference and other culture wells. An FDR below 0.05, an odds ratio above 5, and a productive frequency above 0.1% in at least two of three replicate wells were required for clones to be considered positive. Cross-reactive clonotypes were defined as significantly expanded in both SARS-CoV-2 spike wells and at least one common cold coronavirus spike condition. Levenshtein distances (stringdist) and unrooted phylogenetic trees (ape) in R version 3.6.1 were used to assess CDR3 homology. TCRdb reprocessed the public reads (quality trimming at Q25 with fastp, clone calling with MiXCR) and kept in-frame beta chains. Every distinct CDR3 protein forms one entry, paired with its most common genes and DNA. The V and J calls come from TCRdb's annotation, not from the publication. This sample lists fewer than 20,000 distinct CDR3 sequences; about half were detected once. The ten largest account for 10% to 15% of the sample.

The source of the sample is a study of vaccination and CD4 T cells after COVID-19 (dated 2022 in TCRdb). A note on the overall study: Convalescent patients had a positive SARS-CoV-2 result on nasal swab PCR, and of these patients, 8 or 9 had mild disease and one had severe disease. Post-vaccine blood samples were obtained a median of about 72 days after the second vaccine dose, with a range of roughly 14 to 241 days. Control cultures used a CEFX viral epitope pool as positive control, an HIV-1 Nef peptide pool as negative control, or no peptide. In 10 COVID-19 convalescent patients and 4 infection-naive healthy vaccine recipients, the spike-specific CD4+ TCR repertoire before mRNA vaccination was compared with the repertoire after mRNA vaccination. Post-COVID blood samples from convalescent patients were collected a median of roughly 100 days after diagnosis, with a range of 35 to 161 days. Each participant got two doses of either the Pfizer-BioNTech BNT162b2 vaccine (n=8) or the Moderna mRNA-1273 vaccine (n=2). The convalescent cohort comprised six males and four females, including two Hispanic individuals, seven Caucasians, two Asians and one multiracial person. For stimulating the cultures, overlapping spike peptide pools were used, derived from SARS-CoV-2 as well as from the common cold coronaviruses HCoV-NL63, HCoV-OC43 and HCoV-229E. On the study overall, not on this receptor specifically: Nearly all vaccine-specific clones in convalescent patients (304 of 307) were mono-reactive for SARS-CoV-2 spike rather than cross-reactive with common cold coronaviruses. In convalescent patients, a median approximately 86% of post-vaccine SARS-CoV-2-reactive clones were detected only after vaccination, and vaccine-specific priming was suggested by this finding. The study included relatively few convalescent patients and did not analyze early timepoints after natural infection. Although the median number of SARS-CoV-2-reactive clonotypes went up from more than 20 after infection to roughly 40 after vaccination, the increase was not significant.

Trimming takes 3 bases off V and 8 bases off J; junction bases not matched to a gene: 7. The germline V gene supplies CDR1 KGHSH and CDR2 LQKENI. From cysteine to phenylalanine, the CDR3 is 15 amino acids long. Only the CDR3 portion is preserved as DNA: 45 bases, with reading frame beginning at the first base. In light of the paper, this sample's treatment or condition label describes: roughly 11-day PBMC culture with coronavirus spike peptide pools or control peptides (ViraFEST assay). To expand antigen-specific T cells with peptide pools and then pick out the expanded clonotypes through TCR sequencing, the study relied on the ViraFEST assay. The convalescent patients' positive SARS-CoV-2 PCR tests fell between March and December 2020, which was before the Alpha, Beta and Delta variants emerged in the United States. Each well held approximately 2 million PBMCs cultured in IMDM containing roughly 5% human AB serum and approximately 9.1 IU/ml IL-2, with roughly 10 ug/ml peptide pools added. On days 3 and 7, half of the culture medium was replaced with fresh IL-2-containing medium. Once the cells had been in culture for 9 to 10 days, the EasySep CD4+ T cell isolation kit was used to isolate CD4+ T cells by negative selection. PBMCs were separated from whole blood using Ficoll-Paque Plus gradient centrifugation and then either used fresh or cryopreserved at -140C. Culture conditions were generally each tested in triplicate wells.

This TCR came from a human donor who had recovered from COVID-19. Sequencing input: CD4+ T cells from blood, cultured in vitro. The rearrangement combines TRBV18 with TRBJ2-1, with 10 central nucleotides matching TRBD2. In nucleotides, the sequence is TGTGCCAGCTCACCGCTAGCGGGAGTGGGGGATGAGCAGTTCTTC. Its protein is CASSPLAGVGDEQFF.